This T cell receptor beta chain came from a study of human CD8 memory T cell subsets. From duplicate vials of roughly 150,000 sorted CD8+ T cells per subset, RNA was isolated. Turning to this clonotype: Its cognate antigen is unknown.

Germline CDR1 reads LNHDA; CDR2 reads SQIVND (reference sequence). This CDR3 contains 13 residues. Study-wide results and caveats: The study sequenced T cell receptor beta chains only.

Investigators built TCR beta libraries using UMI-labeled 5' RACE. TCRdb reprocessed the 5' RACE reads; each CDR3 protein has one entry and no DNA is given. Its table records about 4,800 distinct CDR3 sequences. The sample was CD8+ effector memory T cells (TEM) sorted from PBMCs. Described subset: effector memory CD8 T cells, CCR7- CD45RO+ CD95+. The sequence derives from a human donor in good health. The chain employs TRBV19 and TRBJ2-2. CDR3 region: CASSETETGELFF.